This TCR beta chain was retrieved from a study of cytomegalovirus exposure and HLA in healthy donors (TCRdb year 2017). Regarding the research as a whole: In an earlier analysis of some 610 of the donors, 250 to 300 Gb of sequence data and about 110 million unique TCR beta sequences from about 190 million T cells were reported. An early release that covered several hundred HLA-typed donors contained approximately 290 gigabases of sequencing data and some 87 million unique TCR sequences. The genetic ancestry cluster associated with self-reported Caucasian donors included about 81% of the roughly 390 genotyped donors. The study aimed to test whether signatures of past pathogen exposure could be identified by cataloging public T cell receptors. The study profiled the T cell repertoires of more than 500 subjects by immunosequencing and related them to cytomegalovirus serostatus. Besides the first cohort of around 700 subjects, a separate validation cohort made up of over a hundred different subjects was used. The study combined high-throughput TCR immunosequencing, statistical association of individual TCRs with disease status, and machine learning to predict cytomegalovirus infection status. A later analysis re-examined previously published TCR beta repertoires from several hundred donors and added high-resolution HLA genotyping to investigate patterns of TCR occurrence. In the later analysis, no new phenotypic data were used to find candidate immune exposures; instead, reliance was placed on TCR beta sequences and their occurrence across donors. In an earlier analysis of about 590 of the donors, high-throughput TCR beta sequencing was used to judge whether each TCR beta V gene segment behaved as functional or pseudogenic. Donor age, sex, ethnicity and CMV serostatus were collected together with the repertoire data. In a later genetic analysis, genome-wide SNP genotypes for about 55% of the roughly 700 donors were used, and that subset was treated as a discovery cohort. All discovery cohort repertoires had been generated on a single sequencing platform. Both class I and class II loci were covered by HLA typing, at four-digit resolution. The number of typed donors differed by locus: 629-630 for A, B, C, DRB1 and DQB1; some 500 for DQA1; 600 to 610 for DPA1; and about 470 for DPB1. Roughly five DR-DQ haplotypes were handled as single units for association and clustering, since linkage in the cohort was strong. Across under 500 genotyped donors of the cohort, an average of 235,054 unique TCR beta nucleotide sequences per donor were sequenced, and roughly a sixth of those sequences were non-productive. What the authors observed across the whole study: The presence/absence analyses assumed that sequencing depth was roughly uniform across donors, and that assumption may not be true. In vitro tests confirmed that a few of the cytomegalovirus-associated TCR beta chains recognize cytomegalovirus antigens. The classifier was reported to diagnose cytomegalovirus status with high specificity and sensitivity in both the original and validation cohorts. A later analysis found that most CMV-associated TCR beta chains appeared HLA-restricted, with HLA associations seemingly driven largely by CMV exposure. Because some donors lacked HLA typing at each locus, the association tests relied only on the typed subset. According to a later analysis, parvovirus B19, influenza, CMV and Epstein-Barr virus appeared linked to several top co-occurrence clusters. A later analysis found that TCR association rates varied across HLA loci, with DRB1 alleles showing the most associated TCRs and HLA-C alleles the fewest. Linkage disequilibrium might explain the correlated functional status among segregating V segments, but an unknown experimental factor could not be excluded. Immune exposure information for the cohort was limited to CMV serostatus. A further reported finding was that TCR beta sequences accurately predicted the HLA-A and HLA-B alleles for most subjects in the first cohort. Only TCR beta chains were sequenced in this cohort, and the absence of alpha or paired-chain data limited detectable features. An association between a missense DCLRE1C variant and V-gene and J-gene trimming of TCR beta chains was found in a later genetic analysis and replicated in an independent cohort. Specific HLA alleles were associated with over 15,000 TCR beta sequences at a false discovery rate of 0.05 in a later analysis. Compared with the 666-donor mean, donors in an Asian-associated ancestry cluster had fewer N-insertions in productive TCRs, according to a later genetic analysis. Strong co-occurrence of HLA alleles, especially DR and DQ, made assigning TCR associations to individual alleles difficult. In an earlier analysis of over 550 of the donors, most TCR beta V segments were observed in productive rearrangements about 90% or about 30% of the time, broadly matching IMGT annotations. Most TCR sequences were seen in very few donors, while some public TCRs were found in many individuals. A later analysis found that HLA-associated TCR beta chains were more clonally expanded and had lower generation probabilities than equally common non-associated chains. Some IMGT-functional V segments, including TRBV6-2 and TRBV6-3, could not be distinguished by the 87-base-pair reads and were therefore excluded. A cluster of highly shared sequence variants was judged likely to be a technical artifact of the sequencing pipeline. A total of 150 to 200 TCR beta chains were listed by the study as associated with cytomegalovirus. The earlier analysis of a few hundred of the donors excluded about 16 rarely observed V segments, including chromosome 9 orphons, because counts were too low. It was suggested by the authors that the approach could potentially be generalized to other disease states and immunological phenotypes.

CDR1 and CDR2 were assigned from the germline V gene as LGHNA and YSLEER. V is reduced by 4 bases and J by 3 bases, leaving a spacing of 19 bases between them. Including the terminal cysteine and phenylalanine, the CDR3 comprises 16 residues. Only the CDR3 portion is preserved as DNA: 48 bases, with reading frame beginning at the first base. Note on this clone: Its antigen target is currently unknown. Base qualities are not provided; no much larger clone lies one nucleotide away.

The library was generated by the immunoSEQ multiplex PCR assay. For the multiplex PCR, a mixture combining 60 forward primers for TCR Vbeta segments and 13 reverse primers for TCR Jbeta segments was used. Amplification of the CDR3 region of rearranged TCR beta genes was performed with a multiplex PCR assay on genomic DNA. On the Illumina HiSeq System, the amplified TCR beta libraries were sequenced as 87-base-pair reads. As for how the authors treated the data: A later analysis counted tens of millions of unique TCR beta chains across the 500 to 850 repertoires, and roughly 9.9 million of these chains were shared by at least two donors. A nearest-neighbor algorithm error-corrected the raw reads and collapsed the reads into unique sequences, merging closely related sequences to remove PCR and sequencing errors. CDR3 sequences were aligned to IMGT reference sequences to assign V, D and J gene segments. For a sequence to be retained, a match of at least six nucleotides was required to both a V gene segment and a J gene segment. A rearrangement counted as productive if the CDR3 had no stop codons and remained in frame with V and J, and every other rearrangement counted as non-productive. CDR3 was defined according to IMGT convention as the region running from the second conserved V-encoded cysteine to the conserved J-encoded phenylalanine. The earlier analysis of around 640 of the donors excluded sequences that lacked an unambiguous match to a single V gene segment. In an earlier analysis of several hundred of the donors, a V segment was called functional when productive rearrangements were above 56.7%, and segregating when the standard deviation between donors exceeded 5%. A statistical classification framework was built for diagnosing cytomegalovirus status from the catalog of TCR beta chain sequences. A later analysis assigned V and J genes by comparing TCR nucleotide sequences with IMGT/GENE-DB human TR gene sequences. The TCRdist pipeline was used in a later analysis to assign CDR3 sequences and most-parsimonious VDJ recombination scenarios. In a later analysis, each TCR beta chain was defined by its CDR3 amino acid sequence together with its V-gene family, and reads without a unique V-gene family were excluded. In a later analysis, several hundred highly shared, low-generation-probability nucleotide sequences were removed to address suspected cross-contamination and a sequencing artifact. In a later analysis, a clonal expansion index was calculated for each public chain from normalized within-repertoire ranks of inferred template counts. In a later analysis, generation probabilities were computed using a VDJ recombination model fitted to out-of-frame rearrangements, and the results were checked against IGoR. A later analysis scored TCR-TCR, TCR-HLA and TCR-CMV co-occurrence with hypergeometric tests, applying a repertoire-size bias correction to TCR pairs. To estimate false discovery rates, a later analysis permuted the HLA or CMV assignments 20 times. In a later analysis, co-occurring TCRs were grouped with DBSCAN, and TCRdist sequence similarity was added when clustering was performed within HLA-allele-positive subsets. Repertoires with fewer than 30,000 or more than 120,000 public chains were left out of co-occurrence clustering, as were roughly five repertoires with anomalous nucleotide sharing. TCRdb retrieved this table from immuneACCESS and kept in-frame rearrangements only. Not all clones are present; in checked studies, unresolved V genes account for under half, and no reason is known for the remainder. V, J and clone size derive from that table, while D and trimming were established from the DNA sequence. The sample table lists about 130,000 clones, around 77% of them with a count of one. 5.3% of the sample rests with the top ten.

In total, approximately 690 healthy bone marrow donors made up the cohort. At the time of sampling, all cohort members were nominally healthy, though unrecorded immune exposures were likely present. The donor was CMV seronegative and was included in the group of a few hundred seronegative cohort members. Each donor provided a peripheral blood sample, and peripheral blood mononuclear cells were used for TCR beta sequencing. The Qiagen DNeasy Blood Extraction Kit was used to extract genomic DNA from the blood cell samples. This TCR was recovered from a man younger than 40 in good health and CMV-seronegative. The sequencing input was PBMCs. This chain joins TRBV4-3 to TRBJ2-7; TRBD1 is perhaps the D gene, given 6 matching bases. The DNA sequence reads TGCGCCAGCAGCCCTAACACGGGGACACCAAACTACGAGCAGTACTTC. It specifies CASSPNTGTPNYEQYF.